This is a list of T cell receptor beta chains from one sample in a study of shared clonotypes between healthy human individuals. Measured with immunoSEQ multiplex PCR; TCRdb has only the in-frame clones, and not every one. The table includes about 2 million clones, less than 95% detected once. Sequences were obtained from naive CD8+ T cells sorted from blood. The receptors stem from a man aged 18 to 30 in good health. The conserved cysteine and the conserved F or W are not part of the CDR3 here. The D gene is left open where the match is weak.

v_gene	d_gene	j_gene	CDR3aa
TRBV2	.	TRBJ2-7	ASSEEGLGQY
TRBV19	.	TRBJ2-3	ASSMFPGTDTQY
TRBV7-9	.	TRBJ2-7	ASSPPSYEQY
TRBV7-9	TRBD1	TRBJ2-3	ASSSTGGQDTQY
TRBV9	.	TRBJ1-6	ASSVAGEFGSPLH
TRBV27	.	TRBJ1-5	ASSFQGDQSQPQH
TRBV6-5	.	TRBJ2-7	ASSYSAGSSYEQY
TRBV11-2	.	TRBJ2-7	ASSLGNQGPLLMQY
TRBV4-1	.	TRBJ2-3	ASSQDIGSTDTQY
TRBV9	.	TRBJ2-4	ASSPGGSPFGKNIQY
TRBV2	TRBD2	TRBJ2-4	ASSGTSGSLGLQAKNIQY
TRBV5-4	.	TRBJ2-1	ASSLARSLTGYSYNEQF
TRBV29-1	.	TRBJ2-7	SVAYPGNYEQY
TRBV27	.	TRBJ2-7	ASSLRGGYEQY
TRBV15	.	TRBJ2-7	ATSSQTGQIPYEQY
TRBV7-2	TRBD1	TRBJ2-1	ASSLWGQGVDEQF
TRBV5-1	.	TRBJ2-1	ASSFPGAYNEQF
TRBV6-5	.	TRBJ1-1	ASRSGLGGTEAF
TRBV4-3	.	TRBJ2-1	ASSQDLAVYNEQF
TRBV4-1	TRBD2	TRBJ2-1	ASSHREGYNEQF
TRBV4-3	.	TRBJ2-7	ASSQILGYEQY
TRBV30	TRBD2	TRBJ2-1	AFLAGEGNEQF
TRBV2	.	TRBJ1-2	ASSERTTNYGYT
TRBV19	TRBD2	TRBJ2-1	ASSSIVAGRSYNEQF
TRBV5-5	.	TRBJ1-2	ASSLGTVPYGYT
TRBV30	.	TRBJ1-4	AWNSGDEKLF
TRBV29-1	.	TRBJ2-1	SVESRTNSYNEQF
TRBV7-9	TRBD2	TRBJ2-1	ASNSGTSGSDEQF
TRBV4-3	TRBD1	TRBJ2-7	ASSQDSVGRGSYEQY
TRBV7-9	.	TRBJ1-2	ASSPWTSDGYT
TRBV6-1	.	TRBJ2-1	ASAAGSNSYNEQF
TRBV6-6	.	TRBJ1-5	ASSGGTLINHQPQH
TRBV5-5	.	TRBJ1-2	ASSPIDFNYGYT
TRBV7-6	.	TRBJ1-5	ASSPRAGINQPQH
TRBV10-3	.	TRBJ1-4	AISESGATNEKLF
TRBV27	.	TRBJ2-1	ASSLSAGTPYNEQF
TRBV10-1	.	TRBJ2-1	ASSDGDEQF
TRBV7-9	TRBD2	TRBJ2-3	ASSPGSSGREGTQY
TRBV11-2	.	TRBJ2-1	ASSRGVLSYNEQF
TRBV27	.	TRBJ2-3	ASSAWDGRTDTQY
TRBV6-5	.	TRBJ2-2	ASTLGMGGELF
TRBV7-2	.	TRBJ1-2	ASSAERATYGYT
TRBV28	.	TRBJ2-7	ASSLFSGISSYEQY
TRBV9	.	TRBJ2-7	ASSPGGSSSYEQY
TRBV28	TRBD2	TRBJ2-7	ASNPSGEYEQY
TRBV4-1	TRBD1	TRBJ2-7	ASSQGHPGQGVVYEQY